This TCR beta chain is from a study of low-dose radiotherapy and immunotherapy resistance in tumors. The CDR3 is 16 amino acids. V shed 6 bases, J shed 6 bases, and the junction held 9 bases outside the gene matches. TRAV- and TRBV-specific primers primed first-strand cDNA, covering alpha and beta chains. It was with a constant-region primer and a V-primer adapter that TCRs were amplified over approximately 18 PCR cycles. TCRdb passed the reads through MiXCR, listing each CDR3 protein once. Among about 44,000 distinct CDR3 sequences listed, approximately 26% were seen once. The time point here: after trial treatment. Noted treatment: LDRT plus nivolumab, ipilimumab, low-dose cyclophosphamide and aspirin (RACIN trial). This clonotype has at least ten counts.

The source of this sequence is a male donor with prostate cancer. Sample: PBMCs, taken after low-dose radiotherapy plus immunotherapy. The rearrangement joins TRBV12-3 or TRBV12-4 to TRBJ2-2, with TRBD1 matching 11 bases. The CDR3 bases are TGTGCCAGCAGAAGATGGGACAGGGGGAGACCCGGGGAGCTGTTTTTT. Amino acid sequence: CASRRWDRGRPGELFF.